The T cell receptor (delta chain) under discussion was sequenced for a study of γδ T cells in repeated Plasmodium falciparum infection. Study-wide background: Over roughly 600 days, donors received four mosquito-bite P. falciparum NF54 infections. Study results and limitations: Compared with Australian children, Malian Vdelta2-negative repertoires seemed more clonal, less diverse, less shared.

This CDR3 contains 16 residues. Germline V lookup: CDR1 TSWWSYY, CDR2 QGS. With 0 bases clipped from V and 4 bases from J, the junction kept 5 bases outside the gene matches. Vgamma9/Vdelta2+ and Vdelta2-negative gammadelta T cells were flow-sorted from PBMC for bulk sequencing. This clone was recorded at least ten times. The antigen is unknown. TCRdb fed the multiplex PCR reads to CATT. The data show 50,000 to 55,000 delta-chain clones, with 1.9% seen just once and roughly a quarter held by the top ten. Sequencing was carried out using gamma-delta T cells from blood. This receptor was taken from a pool of human donors (malaria-infected and uninfected, not separated). The chain has TRDV1 and TRDJ1; 10 bases are shared with TRDD3. The CDR3 spells CALGELGLGDIDKLIF. DNA of the CDR3: TGTGCTCTTGGGGAACTTGGGCTGGGGGATATCGATAAACTCATCTTT.